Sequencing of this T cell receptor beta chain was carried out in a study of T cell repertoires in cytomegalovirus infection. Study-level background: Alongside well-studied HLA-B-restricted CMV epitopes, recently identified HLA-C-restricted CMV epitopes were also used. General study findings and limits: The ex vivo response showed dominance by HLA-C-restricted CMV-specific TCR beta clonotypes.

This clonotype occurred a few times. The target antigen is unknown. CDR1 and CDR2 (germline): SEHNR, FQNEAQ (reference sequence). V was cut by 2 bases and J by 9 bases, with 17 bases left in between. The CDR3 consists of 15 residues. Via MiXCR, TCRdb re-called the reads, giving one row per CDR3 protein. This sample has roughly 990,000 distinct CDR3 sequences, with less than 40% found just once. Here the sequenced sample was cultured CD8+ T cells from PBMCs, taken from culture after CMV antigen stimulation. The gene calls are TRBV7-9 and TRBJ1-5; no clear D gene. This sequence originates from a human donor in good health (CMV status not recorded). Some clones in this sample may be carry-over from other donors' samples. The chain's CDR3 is CASSLRGPPSGPQHF. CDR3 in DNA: TGTGCCAGCAGCTTACGCGGGCCCCCAAGCGGGCCCCAGCATTTT. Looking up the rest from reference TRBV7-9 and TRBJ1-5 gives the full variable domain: DTGVSQNPRHKITKRGQNVTFRCDPISEHNRLYWYRQTLGQGPEFLTYFQNEAQLEKSRLLSDRFSAERPKGSFSTLEIQRTEQGDSAMYLCASSLRGPPSGPQHFGDGTRLSIL.